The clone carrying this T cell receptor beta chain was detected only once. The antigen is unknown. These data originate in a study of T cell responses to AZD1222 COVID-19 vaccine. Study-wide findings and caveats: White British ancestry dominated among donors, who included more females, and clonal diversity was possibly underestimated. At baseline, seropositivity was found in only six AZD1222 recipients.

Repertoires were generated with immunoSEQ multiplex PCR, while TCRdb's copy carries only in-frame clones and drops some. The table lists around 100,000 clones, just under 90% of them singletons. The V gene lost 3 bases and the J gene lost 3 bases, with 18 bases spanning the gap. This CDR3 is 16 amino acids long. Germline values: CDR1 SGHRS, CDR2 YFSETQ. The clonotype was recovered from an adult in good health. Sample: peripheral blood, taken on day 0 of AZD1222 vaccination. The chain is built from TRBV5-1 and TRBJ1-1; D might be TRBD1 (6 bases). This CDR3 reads CASSSRTGTRDTEAFF. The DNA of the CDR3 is TGCGCCAGCAGCTCTAGAACCGGGACAAGGGACACTGAAGCTTTCTTT.